The clone carrying this T cell receptor (beta chain) was seen once. Germline V gene data show CDR1 as SNHLY and CDR2 as FYNNEI. The ends were cut back, 4 bases at V and 0 bases at J, with 10 bases in the middle. The CDR3 spans 15 residues. How the authors handled the data: Quantification of nucleated cells was approximated via reference gene primer amplification. Libraries were prepared by immunoSEQ multiplex PCR; TCRdb keeps only in-frame clonotypes and omits some of them. V and J calls and clone size follow that table, whereas D and trimming were derived from the DNA. The profile shows over 250,000 clones, about 88% of them singletons. Adults between roughly 18 and 95 years of age took part from approximately 24 US areas. This entry belongs to a study of blood T cell repertoires in COVID-19. Study in general: Italy, Spain and the United States were the sources of the convalescent and acute COVID-19 samples.

This sequence was found in a man aged 55 to 70 who had recovered from COVID-19. The source material was PBMCs or T cells enriched from blood (not recorded which). The rearrangement joins TRBV2 to TRBJ2-1; D remains unclear. CDR3 nucleotides: TGTGCCAGCAGTGCGGCGGCGAGCTCCTACAATGAGCAGTTCTTC. It yields the protein CASSAAASSYNEQFF. Complete variable domain (other parts from reference TRBV2 and TRBJ2-1): EPEVTQTPSHQVTQMGQEVILRCVPISNHLYFYWYRQILGQKVEFLVSFYNNEISEKSEIFDDQFSVERPDGSNFTLKIRSTKLEDSAMYFCASSAAASSYNEQFFGPGTRLTVL.